This paragraph covers one TCR beta chain sequence. The record originates from a study of cytomegalovirus exposure and HLA in healthy donors. The PCR employed 60 Vbeta primers together with 13 Jbeta primers. The method was immunoSEQ multiplex PCR; TCRdb's version includes in-frame clones alone and lacks a portion of them. The table shows some 140,000 clones, with about 76% occurring only once. Donors were ostensibly healthy at sampling, although undocumented immune exposures were probable. The sample comprised PBMCs. This TCR was recovered from a female donor in good health and CMV-seronegative.

The CDR3 spells CASSPRQGGYGYTF. DNA for the CDR3: TGCGCCAGCAGCCCTCGCCAGGGTGGCTATGGCTACACCTTC. The chain combines TRBV4-1 with TRBJ1-2, with D maybe TRBD1 (5 bases). CDR1 is MGHRA, CDR2 YSYEKL, per germline. Trimming cost V 4 bases and J 4 bases, with 13 bases left between them. The CDR3 sequence is 14 residues long.